Listed here are 27 T cell receptor beta chains from one sample, sequenced in a study of long-term antiretroviral therapy in people with HIV. Version v3.0 of the immunoSEQ assay was performed at survey level. Some clones are missing from TCRdb's copy, which holds only in-frame ones; the method was immunoSEQ multiplex PCR. The table lists roughly 19,000 clones, roughly 80% of them singletons. The material was unsorted PBMCs, obtained 0.6 years after starting antiretroviral therapy. Source of these receptors: a woman younger than 35 with HIV.

The chain is built from TRBV9 and TRBJ2-7, with TRBD2 matching over 11 bases. The CDR3 spans 14 residues. V was clipped by 3 bases and J by 3 bases; unmatched bases: 2. The germline V gene encodes CDR1 SGDLS and CDR2 YYNGEE. CDR3 amino acids: CASSAGTSGYEQYF. In DNA, the CDR3 is TGTGCCAGCAGCGCCGGGACTAGCGGCTACGAGCAGTACTTC.

V usage is TRBV7-9 and J usage is TRBJ2-6, with D unresolved. The length of the CDR3 is 16 residues. Trimming stripped 1 base from V and 7 bases from J, with 14 bases between. The germline V gene has CDR1 SEHNR and CDR2 FQNEAQ (reference sequence). The CDR3 is CASSLVRWNLANVLTF. The DNA of the CDR3 is TGTGCCAGCAGCTTAGTTCGGTGGAACCTCGCCAACGTCCTGACTTTC.

This sequence joins TRBV4-3 and TRBJ2-7; TRBD2 matches at 9 bases. CDR1 and CDR2 from the germline V gene are LGHNA and YSLEER. V was clipped by 0 bases and J by 3 bases; unmatched bases: 3. CDR3 length: 15 amino acids. The CDR3 sequence: CASSQDAGGLYEQYF. In DNA, the CDR3 is TGCGCCAGCAGCCAAGATGCGGGGGGGCTCTACGAGCAGTACTTC.

The chain links TRBV18 to TRBJ1-1, with TRBD1 matching 7 bases. The CDR3 totals 15 residues. Germline values: CDR1 KGHSH, CDR2 LQKENI. Unmatched junction bases numbered 5, after V lost 3 bases and J lost 1 base. The CDR3 region is CASSPRQGTNTEAFF. The CDR3 DNA is TGTGCCAGCTCACCCCGACAGGGAACGAACACTGAAGCTTTCTTT.

The chain employs TRBV6-6 and TRBJ1-2; 8 bases match TRBD1. The CDR3 runs to 13 residues. Germline V CDR1 and CDR2: MNHNY, SVGAGI (reference sequence). J was trimmed by 4 bases and V by 5 bases; bases with no gene match: 3. CDR3 nucleotide sequence: TGTGCCAGCAGTCCGGGACAGGTCTATGGCTACACCTTC. It encodes CASSPGQVYGYTF.

The V and J genes are TRBV5-1 and TRBJ2-2; 10 nucleotides agree with TRBD2. This CDR3 has 19 amino acids. Germline-derived CDR1 and CDR2 are SGHRS and YFSETQ. V dropped 1 base and J dropped 6; count of bases not matched to a gene: 15. CDR3 in DNA: TGCGCCAGCAGCTTGTATTGGAACGAGCTAGCGGGAGCCCCCGGGGAGCTGTTTTTT. Protein sequence: CASSLYWNELAGAPGELFF. The entire variable domain, with the rest obtained from reference TRBV5-1 and TRBJ2-2, is as follows: KAGVTQTPRYLIKTRGQQVTLSCSPISGHRSVSWYQQTPGQGLQFLFEYFSETQRNKGNFPGRFSGRQFSNSRSEMNVSTLELGDSALYLCASSLYWNELAGAPGELFFGEGSRLTVL.

This chain connects TRBV5-6 to TRBJ2-5; D remains ambiguous. CDR3 length: 13 amino acids. Germline CDR1 and CDR2: SGHDT and YYEEEE. V was shortened by 0 bases and J by 5 bases, with 8 bases between the two germline ends. In DNA, the CDR3 is TGTGCCAGCAGCTTGGAGCCAGCGGAGACCCAGTACTTC. It codes for CASSLEPAETQYF. Based on the CDR3 plus reference TRBV5-6 and TRBJ2-5, the full variable domain is DAGVTQSPTHLIKTRGQQVTLRCSPKSGHDTVSWYQQALGQGPQFIFQYYEEEERQRGNFPDRFSGHQFPNYSSELNVNALLLGDSALYLCASSLEPAETQYFGPGTRLLVL.

This clone was picked up one time. The chain joins TRBV9 to TRBJ2-7; 10 positions agree with TRBD1. Germline V CDR1 and CDR2: SGDLS, YYNGEE. The CDR3 spans 15 residues. V gave up 0 bases and J gave up 2 bases; unmatched junction bases: 2. Here the CDR3 reads CASSVEGTGAYEQYF. CDR3 bases: TGTGCCAGCAGCGTAGAAGGGACAGGGGCCTACGAGCAGTACTTC. Complete variable domain (other parts from reference TRBV9 and TRBJ2-7): DSGVTQTPKHLITATGQRVTLRCSPRSGDLSVYWYQQSLDQGLQFLIQYYNGEERAKGNILERFSAQQFPDLHSELNLSSLELGDSALYFCASSVEGTGAYEQYFGPGTRLTVT.

A remark on this clone: Other DNA sequences in this specimen translate into the identical CDR3. This chain connects TRBV18 to TRBJ1-3, with D possibly matching TRBD1 (5 bases). The CDR3 extends over 15 amino acids. The V gene lost 3 bases and the J gene lost 1 base, with 10 bases spanning the gap. CDR1 is KGHSH, CDR2 LQKENI, per germline. The CDR3 DNA sequence: TGTGCCAGCTCACCTCAGGGAGTGTCTGGAAACACCATATATTTT. The encoded protein is CASSPQGVSGNTIYF.

The V call is TRBV15, the J call TRBJ2-7; D might be TRBD1 or TRBD2, each matching 6 bases. V was cut by 4 bases and J by 4 bases, with 23 bases left in between. The CDR3 is 17 amino acids. CDR1 and CDR2 from the germline V gene are LNHNV and YYDKDF (reference sequence). For the CDR3, the DNA is TGTGCCACCAGCACTCCAATTGCAGAGGGGGGCTTTTACGAGCAGTACTTC. It encodes CATSTPIAEGGFYEQYF.

This sequence joins TRBV27 and TRBJ1-1; D gene ambiguous. The CDR3 runs to 13 residues. Germline V CDR1 and CDR2: MNHEY, SMNVEV (reference sequence). Trimming cost V 8 bases and J 8 bases, with 18 bases left between them. CDR3 loop: CASGKNSASEAFF. For the CDR3, the DNA is TGTGCCAGCGGAAAGAATAGTGCGTCAGAAGCTTTCTTT.

This chain links TRBV4-2 with TRBJ1-1; D is perhaps TRBD1 (6 bases). With 3 bases removed from V and 1 base from J, the gap between germline ends came to 12 bases. The length of the CDR3 is 15 residues. CDR1 is LGHNA and CDR2 is YNFKEQ in the germline V gene. The CDR3 spells CASSQPQGWNTEAFF. Written as DNA, the CDR3 is TGTGCCAGCAGCCAGCCGCAGGGGTGGAACACTGAAGCTTTCTTT.

This clone has more than one count but fewer than ten. The chain recombines TRBV19 with TRBJ2-7, with D possibly being TRBD2 (5 bases). Deletions cut 4 bases from V and 2 bases from J, with 15 bases between. Germline CDR1 LNHDA, CDR2 SQIVND (reference sequence). This CDR3 region has 15 residues. The CDR3 bases are TGTGCCAGTAGTACTACCGTATCCGGGACCTACGAGCAGTACTTC. It translates to CASSTTVSGTYEQYF.

In this sample, this clone is large (0.1 to 1%). The chain recombines TRBV2 with TRBJ1-5; D is perhaps TRBD1 (6 bases). V shed 5 bases and J shed 4 bases, with 15 bases lying between them. CDR1 and CDR2 (germline): SNHLY, FYNNEI. The CDR3 is made up of 15 amino acids. The CDR3 DNA is TGTGCCAGCAGTTGGGGGGCTGGAATGAATCAGCCCCAGCATTTT. It codes for CASSWGAGMNQPQHF.

The V gene is TRBV28, the J gene TRBJ1-5; unclear D gene. In germline, CDR1 is MDHEN, CDR2 SYDVKM. The ends were cut back, 8 bases at V and 2 bases at J, with 13 bases in the middle. This CDR3 has 14 residues. The CDR3 here is CASEWYGRNQPQHF. The CDR3 coding sequence is TGTGCCAGCGAGTGGTATGGGCGCAATCAGCCCCAGCATTTT. Full variable domain (remainder filled in from reference TRBV28 and TRBJ1-5): DVKVTQSSRYLVKRTGEKVFLECVQDMDHENMFWYRQDPGLGLRLIYFSYDVKMKEKGDIPEGYSVSREKKERFSLILESASTNQTSMYLCASEWYGRNQPQHFGDGTRLSIL.

CDR3 bases: TGTGCCAGAAGCTTGGGGGGCCACGCGGACACCTCCAATCAGCCCCAGCATTTT. It is translated as CARSLGGHADTSNQPQHF. The gene calls are TRBV5-3 and TRBJ1-5, with D possibly TRBD1 on 5 matching bases. TRBV5-3 is assigned to the ORF class and has an uncertain function. This CDR3 comprises 18 residues. With 0 bases removed from V and 3 bases from J, the gap between germline ends came to 19 bases.

The chain joins TRBV4-2 to TRBJ1-1, with D perhaps matching TRBD1 (5 bases). V was shortened by 0 bases and J by 1 base, with 15 bases between the two germline ends. CDR1 and CDR2 from the germline V gene are LGHNA and YNFKEQ. CDR3 size: 17 residues. The CDR3 is CASSQDLGGSGNTEAFF. In DNA, the CDR3 is TGTGCCAGCAGCCAAGATCTTGGGGGTTCGGGGAACACTGAAGCTTTCTTT.

The chain combines TRBV2 with TRBJ2-7; the match to TRBD2 covers 7 bases. The V gene's germline CDR1 is SNHLY and CDR2 FYNNEI. Trimming cost V 7 bases and J 0 bases; bases outside gene matches: 6. The CDR3 consists of 14 residues. The CDR3 DNA reads TGTGCCAGCATTTCCGAGCGGGGCTCCTACGAGCAGTACTTC. Translation gives CASISERGSYEQYF.

This rearrangement joins TRBV7-9 to TRBJ1-1; D is unclear. Germline values: CDR1 SEHNR, CDR2 FQNEAQ (reference sequence). The CDR3 spans 14 residues. V shed 3 bases and J shed 3 bases, with 11 bases lying between them. The CDR3 reads CASSLNTLDTEAFF. The CDR3 DNA is TGTGCCAGCAGCTTGAATACCCTAGACACTGAAGCTTTCTTT.

This clone was observed a single time. The rearrangement links TRBV6-5 to TRBJ2-7, with 7 bases fitting TRBD1. Germline values: CDR1 MNHEY, CDR2 SVGAGI. The J segment lost 3 bases and the V segment lost 6 bases, leaving 5 bases of the junction unmatched. This CDR3 comprises 13 residues. In nucleotides, the CDR3 is TGTGCCAGCAGACAAACAGGGGACTACGAGCAGTACTTC. Protein product: CASRQTGDYEQYF.

The genes are TRBV12-5 and TRBJ1-1; D is possibly TRBD1 (6 bases). Per germline, CDR1 LGHNT and CDR2 FRNRAP. V lost 4 bases and J lost 0, with 9 bases in between. The CDR3 spans 14 residues. CDR3 sequence: CASGSGGLNTEAFF. The CDR3 region has the DNA TGTGCTAGTGGTTCCGGGGGCCTGAACACTGAAGCTTTCTTT. Full variable domain (remainder filled in from reference TRBV12-5 and TRBJ1-1): DARVTQTPRHKVTEMGQEVTMRCQPILGHNTVFWYRQTMMQGLELLAYFRNRAPLDDSGMPKDRFSAEMPDATLATLKIQPSEPRDSAVYFCASGSGGLNTEAFFGQGTRLTVV.

The sample holds one count of this clone. This chain connects TRBV28 to TRBJ2-7, with 7 nucleotides matching TRBD1. The trim removed 6 bases at V and 1 base at J, leaving 9 bases unmatched. CDR3 length: 15 amino acids. Germline V lookup: CDR1 MDHEN, CDR2 SYDVKM. The CDR3 sequence: CASRITGAASYEQYF. In nucleotides, the CDR3 is TGTGCCAGCAGAATAACAGGGGCCGCGTCCTACGAGCAGTACTTC. The full variable domain, with the rest looked up from reference TRBV28 and TRBJ2-7, is DVKVTQSSRYLVKRTGEKVFLECVQDMDHENMFWYRQDPGLGLRLIYFSYDVKMKEKGDIPEGYSVSREKKERFSLILESASTNQTSMYLCASRITGAASYEQYFGPGTRLTVT.

This sequence joins TRBV18 and TRBJ2-2; D is possibly TRBD1 (6 bases). With 3 bases removed from V and 4 bases from J, the gap between germline ends came to 9 bases. The CDR3 consists of 14 residues. Per the germline V gene, CDR1 is KGHSH and CDR2 is LQKENI. CDR3 nucleotide sequence: TGTGCCAGCTCACCTGGGACAAGCACCGGGGAGCTGTTTTTT. This translates into CASSPGTSTGELFF.

The gene calls are TRBV27 and TRBJ2-5; tentatively, D is TRBD1 or TRBD2 (5 bases each). The CDR3 spans 15 residues. Per germline, CDR1 MNHEY and CDR2 SMNVEV (reference sequence). Between the trimmed V and J ends, which lost 2 bases and 5 bases, there was a span of 15 bases. CDR3 nucleotides: TGTGCCAGCAGTTTAAAGAGCAGGGAGTGGGAGACCCAGTACTTC. Its translation is CASSLKSREWETQYF.

The gene calls are TRBV7-4 and TRBJ1-1; 8 nucleotides agree with TRBD1. The J segment lost 0 bases and the V segment lost 5 bases, leaving 11 bases of the junction unmatched. Germline loops: CDR1 SGHVT, CDR2 SQSDAQ. The CDR3 runs to 17 residues. CDR3 sequence reads: CASSLGPGQEMNTEAFF. The DNA for the CDR3 is TGTGCCAGCAGCCTCGGACCGGGACAGGAGATGAACACTGAAGCTTTCTTT.

V is TRBV15 and J is TRBJ2-7; D is unclear. This CDR3 is 15 amino acids long. V was trimmed by 1 base and J by 0 bases, leaving 10 bases between them. Germline CDR1 and CDR2: LNHNV and YYDKDF (reference sequence). The chain's CDR3 is CATSRVKHSSYEQYF. The DNA of the CDR3 is TGTGCCACCAGCAGAGTTAAGCACAGCTCCTACGAGCAGTACTTC.

The V and J genes are TRBV11-2 and TRBJ1-1; D possibly corresponds to TRBD1 (6 bases). This CDR3 has 14 residues. Trimming shortened V by 4 bases and J by 5 bases, and 14 bases separated the two germline ends. CDR1 and CDR2 (germline): SGHAT, FQNNGV. The chain's CDR3 is CASSSTLGGTEAFF. Written as DNA, the CDR3 is TGTGCCAGCAGCTCCACCCTAGGGGGGACTGAAGCTTTCTTT.